One sample yielded the 10 T cell receptor beta chains listed below, sequenced in a study of blood T cell repertoires in COVID-19. Assay: immunoSEQ multiplex PCR; the TCRdb copy retains only in-frame clones and omits some. The table has more than 110,000 clones, 70% to 80% seen once. Sequencing used peripheral blood. All receptors come from a woman in her fifties or sixties with active or convalescent COVID-19.

This sequence joins TRBV9 and TRBJ2-3, with 8 bases matching TRBD2. In germline, CDR1 is SGDLS, CDR2 YYNGEE. V shed 4 bases, J shed 12 bases, and the junction held 10 bases outside the gene matches. The length of the CDR3 is 13 residues. The CDR3 region is CASSFGLAGGQYF. CDR3 in DNA: TGTGCCAGCAGCTTTGGGCTGGCGGGGGGTCAGTATTTT.

The chain combines TRBV30 with TRBJ1-1, with D uncertain. Germline CDR1 and CDR2: GTSNPN and SVGIG (reference sequence). The length of the CDR3 is 12 residues. Trimming removed 5 bases at V and 4 bases at J, with 11 bases between. The CDR3 loop reads CAWDTEGTEAFF. The CDR3 nucleotides read TGTGCCTGGGACACTGAGGGCACTGAAGCTTTCTTT.

This rearrangement joins TRBV7-9 to TRBJ1-1, with D uncertain. Trimming took off 2 bases at V and 4 bases at J, with 11 bases between the two ends. Germline values: CDR1 SEHNR, CDR2 FQNEAQ (reference sequence). The CDR3 runs 14 residues. The CDR3 is CASSLSSASTEAFF. In DNA form, the CDR3 reads TGTGCCAGCAGCTTATCGTCCGCGAGCACTGAAGCTTTCTTT.

The chain recombines TRBV29-1 with TRBJ1-1; no clear D. The CDR3 sequence is 12 residues long. Trimming took 7 bases from V and 3 from J, leaving 12 bases between them. The germline gives CDR1 SQVTM, CDR2 ANQGSEA. CDR3 coding DNA: TGCAGCGCCACGGGGATACACACTGAAGCTTTCTTT. Its protein product is CSATGIHTEAFF.

V gene TRBV25-1 combines with J gene TRBJ2-7, with 7 positions matching TRBD1. CDR3 size: 15 residues. Looked up from germline, CDR1 is MGHDK and CDR2 is SYGVNS. V shed 4 bases and J 0 bases; nucleotides not matched to a gene: 6. In nucleotides, the CDR3 is TGTGCCAGCAGTGTACAGGGGCGCGGCTCCTACGAGCAGTACTTC. Its translation: CASSVQGRGSYEQYF.

In this sample, this clone turned up a few times. The V gene is TRBV19, the J gene TRBJ1-2, with D perhaps matching TRBD1 (5 bases). The CDR3 totals 16 residues. V shed 7 bases and J shed 8 bases, with 26 bases lying between them. Germline CDR1 reads LNHDA; CDR2 reads SQIVND (reference sequence). The CDR3 is CASTRLGEGRSGGYTF. The DNA of the CDR3 is TGTGCCAGTACCAGATTGGGGGAGGGGAGGTCTGGAGGCTACACCTTC.

The chain employs TRBV7-3 and TRBJ1-1; D call uncertain. CDR1 is SGHTA and CDR2 is FQGTGA in the germline V gene. Deletions cut 4 bases from V and 1 base from J, with 7 bases between. CDR3 size: 13 residues. CDR3: CASSYGGNTEAFF. For the CDR3, the DNA is TGTGCCAGCAGCTATGGAGGGAACACTGAAGCTTTCTTT.

V is TRBV2 and J is TRBJ2-1, with TRBD1 matching 10 bases. V was pared by 7 bases and J by 7 bases, with 10 bases of the junction left unmatched. CDR1 is SNHLY and CDR2 is FYNNEI in the germline V gene. This CDR3 comprises 15 residues. CDR3 region: CASKSDRGNGNEQFF. The DNA of the CDR3 is TGTGCCAGCAAGTCGGACAGGGGGAACGGAAATGAGCAGTTCTTC.

The chain recombines TRBV7-2 with TRBJ1-3; no firm D call. Trimming took 0 bases from V and 3 from J, leaving 12 bases between them. Germline V gives CDR1 SGHTA, CDR2 FQGNSA. This CDR3 region has 16 residues. This CDR3 reads CASSLAGRRGGNTIYF. CDR3 in DNA: TGTGCCAGCAGCTTAGCTGGCAGAAGAGGTGGAAACACCATATATTTT. Full variable domain (remainder filled in from reference TRBV7-2 and TRBJ1-3): GAGVSQSPSNKVTEKGKDVELRCDPISGHTALYWYRQSLGQGLEFLIYFQGNSAPDKSGLPSDRFSAERTGGSVSTLTIQRTQQEDSAVYLCASSLAGRRGGNTIYFGEGSWLTVV.

The chain combines TRBV18 with TRBJ1-5; TRBD1 matches 9 bases. The length of the CDR3 is 16 residues. From germline, CDR1 is KGHSH and CDR2 LQKENI. The junction had 7 bases not matched to a gene; V was cut back by 2 bases and J by 5 bases. Written as DNA, the CDR3 is TGTGCCAGCTCACCAACAAGCGACAGGGGGTATCAGCCCCAGCATTTT. Encoded protein: CASSPTSDRGYQPQHF.